This entry features one T cell receptor (beta chain) sequence. Antigen unknown. The CDR3 extends over 15 amino acids. Per germline, CDR1 LGHNA and CDR2 YSLEER. Trimming took off 1 base at V and 0 bases at J, with 9 bases between the two ends. This specimen belongs to a study of T-cell memory formation after mild COVID-19. Study-wide context: TCR clusters were largely donor specific.

TCRdb passed the 5' RACE reads through MiXCR, listing each CDR3 protein once. The sample contains just under 50,000 distinct CDR3 sequences, around 12% of which appear only once. Study results and limitations: Later expanders leaned CD4+, whereas clones that contracted between day 15 and 85 were balanced CD4/CD8. Some responding clones appeared in pre-infection memory, suggesting cross-reactive memory joined.

V and J are TRBV4-3 and TRBJ1-2; no reliable D call. This receptor was taken from a man aged 18 to 30 who had mild COVID-19 (a few samples of this study predate the infection). Cell type and time point are not known. Input material: PBMCs or a T cell subset sorted from them (not recorded which). CDR3 in DNA: TGCGCCAGCAGCCAAGTGCAGCCATCTAACTATGGCTACACCTTC. This gives the protein CASSQVQPSNYGYTF.